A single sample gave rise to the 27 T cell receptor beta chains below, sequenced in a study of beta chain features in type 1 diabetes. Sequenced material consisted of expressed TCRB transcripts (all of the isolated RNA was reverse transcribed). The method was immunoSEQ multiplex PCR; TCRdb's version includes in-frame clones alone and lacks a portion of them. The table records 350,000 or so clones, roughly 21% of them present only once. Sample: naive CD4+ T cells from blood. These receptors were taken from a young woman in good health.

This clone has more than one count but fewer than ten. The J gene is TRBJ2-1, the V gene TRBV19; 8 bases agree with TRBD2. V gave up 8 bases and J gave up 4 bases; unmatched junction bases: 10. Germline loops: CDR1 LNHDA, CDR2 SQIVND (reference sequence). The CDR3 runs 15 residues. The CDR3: CASGDAASGYNEQFF. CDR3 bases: TGTGCCAGTGGGGATGCGGCTAGCGGGTACAATGAGCAGTTCTTC.

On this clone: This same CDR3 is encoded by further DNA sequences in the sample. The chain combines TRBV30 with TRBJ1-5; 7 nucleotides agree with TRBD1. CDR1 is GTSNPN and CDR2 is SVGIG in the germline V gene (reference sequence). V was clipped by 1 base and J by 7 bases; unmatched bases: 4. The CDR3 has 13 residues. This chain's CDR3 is CAWSGTGRQPQHF. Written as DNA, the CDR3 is TGTGCCTGGAGTGGGACAGGAAGGCAGCCCCAGCATTTT.

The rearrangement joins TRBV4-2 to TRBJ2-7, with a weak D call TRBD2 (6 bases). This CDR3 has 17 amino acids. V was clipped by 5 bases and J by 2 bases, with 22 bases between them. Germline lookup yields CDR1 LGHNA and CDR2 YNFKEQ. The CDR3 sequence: CASSFRLQGGETYEQYF. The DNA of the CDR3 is TGTGCCAGCAGCTTCCGCTTACAAGGCGGGGAAACCTACGAGCAGTACTTC.

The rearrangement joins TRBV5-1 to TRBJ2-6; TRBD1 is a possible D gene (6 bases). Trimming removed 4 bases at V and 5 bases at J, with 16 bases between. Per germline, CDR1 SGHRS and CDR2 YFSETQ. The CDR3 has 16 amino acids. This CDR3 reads CASSLSGAPWANVLTF. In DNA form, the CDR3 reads TGCGCCAGCAGCCTATCAGGGGCCCCCTGGGCCAACGTCCTGACTTTC.

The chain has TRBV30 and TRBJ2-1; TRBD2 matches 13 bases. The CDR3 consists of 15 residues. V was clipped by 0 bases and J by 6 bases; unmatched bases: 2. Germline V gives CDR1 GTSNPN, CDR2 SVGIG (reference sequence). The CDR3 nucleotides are TGTGCCTGGAGTGTAACTAGCGGGAGGGGCAATGAGCAGTTCTTC. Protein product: CAWSVTSGRGNEQFF.

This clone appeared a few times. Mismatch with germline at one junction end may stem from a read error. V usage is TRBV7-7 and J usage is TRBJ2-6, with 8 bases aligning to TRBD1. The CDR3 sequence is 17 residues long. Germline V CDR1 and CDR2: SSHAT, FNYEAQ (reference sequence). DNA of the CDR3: TGTGCTAGCAGCCACGGACAGGGCAGCTCTGGGGCCAACGTCCTGACTTTC. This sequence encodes CASSHGQGSSGANVLTF. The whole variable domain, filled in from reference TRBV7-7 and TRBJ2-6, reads GAGVSQSPRYKVTKRGQDVTLRCDPISSHATLYWYQQALGQGPEFLTYFNYEAQPDKSGLPSDRFSAERPEGSISTLTIQRTEQRDSAMYRCASSHGQGSSGANVLTFGAGSRLTVL.

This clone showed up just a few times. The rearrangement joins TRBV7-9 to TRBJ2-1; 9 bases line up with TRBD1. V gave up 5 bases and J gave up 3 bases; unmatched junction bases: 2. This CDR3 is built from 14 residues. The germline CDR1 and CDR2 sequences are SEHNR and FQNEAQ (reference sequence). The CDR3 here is CASSLGQGYNEQFF. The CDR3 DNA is TGTGCCAGCAGCCTGGGACAGGGCTACAATGAGCAGTTCTTC.

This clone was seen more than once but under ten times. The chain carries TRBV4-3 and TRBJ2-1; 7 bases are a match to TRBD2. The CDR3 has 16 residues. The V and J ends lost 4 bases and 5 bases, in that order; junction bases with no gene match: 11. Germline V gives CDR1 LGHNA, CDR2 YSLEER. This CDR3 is CASSPRSPGLNNEQFF. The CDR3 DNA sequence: TGCGCCAGCAGCCCGAGGTCCCCGGGACTAAACAATGAGCAGTTCTTC.

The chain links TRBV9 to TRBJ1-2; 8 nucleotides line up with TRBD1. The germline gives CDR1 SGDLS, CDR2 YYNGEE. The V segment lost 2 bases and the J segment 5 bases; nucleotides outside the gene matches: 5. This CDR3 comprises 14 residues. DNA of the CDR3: TGTGCCAGCAGCGTCGCAGGGGGCCGGTATGGCTACACCTTC. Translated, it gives CASSVAGGRYGYTF.

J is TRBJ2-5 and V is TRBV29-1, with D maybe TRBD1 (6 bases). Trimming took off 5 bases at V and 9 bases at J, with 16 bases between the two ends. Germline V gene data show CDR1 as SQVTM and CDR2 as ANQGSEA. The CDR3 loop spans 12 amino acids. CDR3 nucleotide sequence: TGCAGCGTTTACAGGGTAGAGAAGGCCCAGTACTTC. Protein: CSVYRVEKAQYF.

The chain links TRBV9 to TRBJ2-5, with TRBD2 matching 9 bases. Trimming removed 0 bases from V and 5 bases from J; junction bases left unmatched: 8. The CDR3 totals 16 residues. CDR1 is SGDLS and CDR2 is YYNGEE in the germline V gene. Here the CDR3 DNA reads TGTGCCAGCAGCGTAGATCGCGGGGGGGCCTGGGAGACCCAGTACTTC. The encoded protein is CASSVDRGGAWETQYF. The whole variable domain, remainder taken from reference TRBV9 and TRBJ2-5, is DSGVTQTPKHLITATGQRVTLRCSPRSGDLSVYWYQQSLDQGLQFLIQYYNGEERAKGNILERFSAQQFPDLHSELNLSSLELGDSALYFCASSVDRGGAWETQYFGPGTRLLVL.

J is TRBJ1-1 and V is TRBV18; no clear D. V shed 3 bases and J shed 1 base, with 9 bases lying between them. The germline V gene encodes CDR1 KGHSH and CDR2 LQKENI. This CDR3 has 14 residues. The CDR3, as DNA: TGTGCCAGCTCACCTAATCTCGGGAACACTGAAGCTTTCTTT. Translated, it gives CASSPNLGNTEAFF.

The CDR3 is CAWNREGEKLFF. As DNA, the CDR3 is TGTGCCTGGAACAGGGAGGGGGAAAAACTGTTTTTT. The J gene is TRBJ1-4, the V gene TRBV30, with a weak D call TRBD1 (6 bases). The germline V gene encodes CDR1 GTSNPN and CDR2 SVGIG (reference sequence). The CDR3 totals 12 residues. The germline V and J ends were trimmed by 4 bases and 8 bases, with 11 bases remaining between them.

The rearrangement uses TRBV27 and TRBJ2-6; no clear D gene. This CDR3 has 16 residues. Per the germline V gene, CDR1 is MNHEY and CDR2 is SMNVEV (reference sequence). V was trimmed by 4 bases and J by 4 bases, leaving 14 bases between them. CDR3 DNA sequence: TGTGCCAGCAGTTCCCCGTCGCGAGCCGGGGCCAACGTCCTGACTTTC. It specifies CASSSPSRAGANVLTF.

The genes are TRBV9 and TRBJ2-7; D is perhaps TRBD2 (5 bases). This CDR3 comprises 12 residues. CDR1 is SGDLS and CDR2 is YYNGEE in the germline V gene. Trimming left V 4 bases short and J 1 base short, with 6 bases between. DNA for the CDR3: TGTGCCAGCAGCCCGGGATCCTACGAGCAGTACTTC. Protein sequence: CASSPGSYEQYF. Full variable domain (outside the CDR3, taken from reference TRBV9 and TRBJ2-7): DSGVTQTPKHLITATGQRVTLRCSPRSGDLSVYWYQQSLDQGLQFLIQYYNGEERAKGNILERFSAQQFPDLHSELNLSSLELGDSALYFCASSPGSYEQYFGPGTRLTVT.

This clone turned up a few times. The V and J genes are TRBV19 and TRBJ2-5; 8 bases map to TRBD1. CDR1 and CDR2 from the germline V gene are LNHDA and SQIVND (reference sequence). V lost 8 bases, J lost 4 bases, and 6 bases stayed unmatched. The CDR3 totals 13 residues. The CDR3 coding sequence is TGTGCCAGTTTAGGGACAGGCCGAGAGACCCAGTACTTC. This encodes CASLGTGRETQYF.

In DNA form, the CDR3 reads TGTGCCAGCAGCCCCAGAGGAGACAGCTTCTATGGCTACACCTTC. Protein: CASSPRGDSFYGYTF. The V gene is TRBV9, the J gene TRBJ1-2, with TRBD1 as a possible D gene (5 bases). The CDR3 has 15 residues. The V gene lost 4 bases and the J gene lost 4 bases, with 17 bases spanning the gap. Germline V gene lookup returns CDR1 SGDLS and CDR2 YYNGEE.

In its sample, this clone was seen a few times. CDR3 nucleotide sequence: TGTGCCAGCAGCTCCCGCGGCCGGCGTAATGAGCAGTTCTTC. Translation gives CASSSRGRRNEQFF. The rearrangement links TRBV7-2 to TRBJ2-1; D not resolved. V was shortened by 4 bases and J by 7 bases, with 14 bases between the two germline ends. CDR3 length: 14 amino acids. Germline-derived CDR1 and CDR2 are SGHTA and FQGNSA.

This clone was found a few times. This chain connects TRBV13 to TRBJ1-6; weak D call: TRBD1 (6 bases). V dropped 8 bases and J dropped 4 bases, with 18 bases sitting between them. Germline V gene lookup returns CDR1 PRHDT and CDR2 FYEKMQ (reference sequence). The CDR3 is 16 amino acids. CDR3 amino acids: CASFKTGPLYNSPLHF. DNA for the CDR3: TGTGCCAGCTTTAAGACAGGTCCCCTGTATAATTCACCCCTCCACTTT.

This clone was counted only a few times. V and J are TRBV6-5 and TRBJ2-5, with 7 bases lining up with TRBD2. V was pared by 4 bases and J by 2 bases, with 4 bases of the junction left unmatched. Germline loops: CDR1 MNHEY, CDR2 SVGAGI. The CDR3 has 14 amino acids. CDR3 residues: CASSWGGAQETQYF. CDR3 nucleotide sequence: TGTGCCAGCAGTTGGGGAGGGGCTCAAGAGACCCAGTACTTC.

CDR3 protein: CASSLADSYGYTF. The CDR3 coding sequence is TGTGCCAGCAGCTTAGCGGACAGCTATGGCTACACCTTC. The chain couples TRBV7-9 to TRBJ1-2; possibly TRBD1 for D (6 bases). CDR1 is SEHNR, CDR2 FQNEAQ, per germline (reference sequence). Trimming shortened V by 0 bases and J by 4 bases, and 6 bases separated the two germline ends. The CDR3 loop spans 13 amino acids.

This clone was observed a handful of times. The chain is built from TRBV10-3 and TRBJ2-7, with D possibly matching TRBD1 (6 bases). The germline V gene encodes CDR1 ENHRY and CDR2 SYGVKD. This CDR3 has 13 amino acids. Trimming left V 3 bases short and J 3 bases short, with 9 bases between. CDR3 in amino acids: CAISETGSYEQYF. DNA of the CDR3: TGTGCCATCAGTGAAACAGGGAGCTACGAGCAGTACTTC.

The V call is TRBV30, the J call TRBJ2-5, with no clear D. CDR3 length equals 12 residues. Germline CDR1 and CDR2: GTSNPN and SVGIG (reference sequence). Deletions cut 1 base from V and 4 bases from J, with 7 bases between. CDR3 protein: CAWSAPVETQYF. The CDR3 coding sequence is TGTGCCTGGAGTGCTCCGGTAGAGACCCAGTACTTC.

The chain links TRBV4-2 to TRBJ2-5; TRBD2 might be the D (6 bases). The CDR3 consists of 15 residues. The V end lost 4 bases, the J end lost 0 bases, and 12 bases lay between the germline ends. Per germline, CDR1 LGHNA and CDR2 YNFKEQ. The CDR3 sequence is CASSPGWGDQETQYF. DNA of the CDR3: TGTGCCAGCAGCCCAGGGTGGGGGGACCAAGAGACCCAGTACTTC.

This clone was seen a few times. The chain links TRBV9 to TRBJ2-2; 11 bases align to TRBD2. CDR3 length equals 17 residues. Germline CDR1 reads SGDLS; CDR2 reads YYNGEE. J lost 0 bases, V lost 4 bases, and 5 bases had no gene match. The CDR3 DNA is TGTGCCAGCAGCATACATAGCGGGGGGGCGAACACCGGGGAGCTGTTTTTT. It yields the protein CASSIHSGGANTGELFF.

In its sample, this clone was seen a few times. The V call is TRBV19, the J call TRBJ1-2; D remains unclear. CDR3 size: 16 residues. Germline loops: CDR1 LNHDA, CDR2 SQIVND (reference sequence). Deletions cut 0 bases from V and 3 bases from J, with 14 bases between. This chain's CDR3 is CASSIDQGVGDYGYTF. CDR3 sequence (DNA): TGTGCCAGTAGTATAGATCAAGGCGTCGGGGACTATGGCTACACCTTC.

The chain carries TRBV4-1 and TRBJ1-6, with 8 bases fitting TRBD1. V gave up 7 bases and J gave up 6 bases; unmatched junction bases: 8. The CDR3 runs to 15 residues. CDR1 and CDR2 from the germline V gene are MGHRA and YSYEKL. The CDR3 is CASTTTDRVNSPLHF. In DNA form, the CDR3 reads TGCGCCAGCACCACTACGGACAGGGTTAATTCACCCCTCCACTTT.